Following are 22 T cell receptor beta chains from one sample sequenced in a study of monozygotic twins with inflammatory bowel disease. TCRdb reprocessed the 5' RACE reads and keeps a single row for each CDR3 protein, giving no DNA. With under 350,000 distinct CDR3 sequences in the sample, the ten largest clones hold about 5%. The sample consisted of blood. These receptors came from a human donor with ulcerative colitis or Crohn's disease, or a healthy co-twin of an affected twin (not recorded which).

This chain connects TRBV5-1 to TRBJ2-5; there is no DNA to check the TCRdb D call of TRBD2. The germline V gene has CDR1 SGHRS and CDR2 YFSETQ. There are 14 residues in the CDR3. Here the CDR3 reads CASSSGLAEETQYF.

This sequence joins TRBV9 and TRBJ1-6; lacking DNA, the TRBD1 call made by TCRdb goes unchecked. Looked up from germline, CDR1 is SGDLS and CDR2 is YYNGEE. This CDR3 has 15 residues. This CDR3 is CASSVNPTVNSPLHF.

The J gene is TRBJ2-1, the V gene TRBV6-4. Germline-derived CDR1 and CDR2 are MRHNA and SNTAGT. The CDR3 contains 13 residues. This chain's CDR3 is CASSEDTYNEQFF.

The CDR3 sequence is CASRLPGTGTNYGYTF. This sequence joins TRBV19 and TRBJ1-2; TCRdb gives TRBD1 as the D gene, but with no DNA this cannot be confirmed. The CDR3 spans 16 residues. Per the germline V gene, CDR1 is LNHDA and CDR2 is SQIVND (reference sequence).

The chain employs TRBV6-6 and TRBJ1-2; TCRdb's D gene call, TRBD1, goes unchecked for lack of DNA. The CDR3 consists of 12 residues. Per germline, CDR1 MNHNY and CDR2 SVGAGI (reference sequence). The CDR3 protein is CASSYRGYGYTF.

The J gene is TRBJ2-7, the V gene TRBV7-2; TCRdb's assignment of TRBD2 cannot be checked, as there is no DNA. The germline CDR1 and CDR2 sequences are SGHTA and FQGNSA. The CDR3 sequence is 14 residues long. The CDR3 reads CASHAISGPYEQYF.

The gene calls are TRBV7-6 and TRBJ2-7; TCRdb's D gene call, TRBD1, goes unchecked for lack of DNA. This CDR3 has 15 amino acids. In germline, CDR1 is SGHVS, CDR2 FNYEAQ. CDR3: CASSPNTGGASEQYF.

The chain carries TRBV12-3 or TRBV12-4 and TRBJ1-4. There are 13 residues in the CDR3. CDR3 loop: CASSLGVNEKLFF.

The chain uses TRBV6-5 and TRBJ2-3; TCRdb's D gene call, TRBD1, goes unchecked for lack of DNA. Germline-derived CDR1 and CDR2 are MNHEY and SVGAGI. This CDR3 comprises 15 residues. The CDR3 region is CASSYQGLSTDTQYF.

This chain uses TRBV29-1 with TRBJ2-1; there is no DNA to check the TCRdb D call of TRBD1. Per germline, CDR1 SQVTM and CDR2 ANQGSEA. The CDR3 consists of 16 residues. CDR3 sequence: CSVVGRQGPVYNEQFF.

The genes are TRBV4-3 and TRBJ2-5; absent DNA, TCRdb's TRBD1 call cannot be checked. Germline CDR1 reads LGHNA; CDR2 reads YSLEER. The CDR3 totals 15 residues. Here the CDR3 reads CASSFRGARAQTQYF.

The chain employs TRBV6-4 and TRBJ2-3; without DNA, the TCRdb call of TRBD2 cannot be checked. CDR1 and CDR2 (germline): MRHNA, SNTAGT. The CDR3 is 15 amino acids. CDR3 amino acids: CASSPRLAQTDTQYF.

The V gene is TRBV11-2, the J gene TRBJ2-1; TCRdb selects TRBD1, and the lack of DNA leaves this call unchecked. CDR1 and CDR2 from the germline V gene are SGHAT and FQNNGV. The CDR3 extends over 15 amino acids. The CDR3: CASSLETGFYNEQFF.

The chain couples TRBV6-1 to TRBJ2-2; without DNA, the TCRdb call of TRBD2 cannot be checked. The V gene's germline CDR1 is MNHNS and CDR2 SASEGT. The CDR3 spans 15 residues. This chain's CDR3 is CASSRREGRGGELFF.

This chain uses TRBV7-2 with TRBJ2-7. The CDR3 sequence is 13 residues long. Per germline, CDR1 SGHTA and CDR2 FQGNSA. The CDR3 loop reads CASSSGISYEQYF.

The CDR3 region is CAITASGEETQYF. This chain uses TRBV10-3 with TRBJ2-5; the TRBD2 assignment by TCRdb is unverifiable without DNA. Germline V CDR1 and CDR2: ENHRY, SYGVKD. CDR3 length equals 13 residues.

The chain links TRBV10-1 to TRBJ2-7; as DNA is missing, the TRBD1 call by TCRdb cannot be tested. Germline CDR1 WNHNN, CDR2 SYGVQD (reference sequence). The CDR3 extends over 16 amino acids. The CDR3: CASIAGQGSVSYEQYF.

The V gene is TRBV10-3, the J gene TRBJ1-2; TCRdb names TRBD1, which stays unverified in the absence of DNA. Germline V gene lookup returns CDR1 ENHRY and CDR2 SYGVKD. CDR3 length: 17 amino acids. Here the CDR3 reads CAISEPDRDSLNYGYTF.

The rearrangement uses TRBV7-2 and TRBJ2-7; lacking DNA, the TRBD2 call made by TCRdb goes unchecked. Germline V gene lookup returns CDR1 SGHTA and CDR2 FQGNSA. The CDR3 is made up of 16 amino acids. The CDR3 is CASSLSLGNSGTEQYF.

The CDR3 here is CSATTNDAGSYNEQFF. The chain recombines TRBV20-1 with TRBJ2-1. Germline V CDR1 and CDR2: DFQATT, SNEGSKA (reference sequence). The length of the CDR3 is 16 residues.

The rearrangement links TRBV4-2 to TRBJ2-7. This CDR3 is 16 amino acids long. Germline V gives CDR1 LGHNA, CDR2 YNFKEQ. The CDR3 region is CASSPEVLLGSYEQYF.

The chain links TRBV12-3 or TRBV12-4 to TRBJ2-2. The CDR3 is 14 amino acids. CDR3 residues: CASLPSGRTGELFF.